The following is a TCR beta chain sequence with its context. The sample is drawn from a study of blood T cell repertoires in COVID-19. This CDR3 is 15 amino acids long. The germline CDR1 and CDR2 sequences are LNHDA and SQIVND (reference sequence). V gave up 5 bases and J gave up 2 bases; unmatched junction bases: 6. Sequencing was performed with immunoSEQ multiplex PCR; in TCRdb, only in-frame clones are kept and a portion is missing. The sample includes about 26,000 clones, around 90% of them seen just once. Sequencing was carried out using peripheral blood. The clonotype originates from a human donor in a cohort sampled during active COVID-19. This sequence joins TRBV19 and TRBJ2-5; 9 bases align to TRBD2. CDR3 nucleotides: TGTGCCAGTAGTTGGGGACTAGCATCTCAAGAGACCCAGTACTTC. It is translated as CASSWGLASQETQYF.